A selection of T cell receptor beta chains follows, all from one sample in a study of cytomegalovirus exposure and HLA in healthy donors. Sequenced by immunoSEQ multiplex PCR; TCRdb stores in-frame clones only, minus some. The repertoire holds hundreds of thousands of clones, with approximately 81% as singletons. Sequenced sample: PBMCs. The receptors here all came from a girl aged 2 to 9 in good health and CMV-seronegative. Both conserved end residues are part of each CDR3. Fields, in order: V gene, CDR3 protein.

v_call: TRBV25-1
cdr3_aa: CASSVPNGTGLEKLFF

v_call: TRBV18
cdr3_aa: CASSRAHGHNRGTGSYEQYF

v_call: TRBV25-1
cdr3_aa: CASSGGPYNEQFF

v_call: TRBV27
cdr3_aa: CASSHRGGGYTF

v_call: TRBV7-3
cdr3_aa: CASSPSGGVDTQYF

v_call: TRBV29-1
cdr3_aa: CSVDRASGTLSYNEQFF

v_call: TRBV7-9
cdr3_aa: CASSLTGGTGDGYTF

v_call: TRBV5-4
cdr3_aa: CASSATAHSGNTIYF

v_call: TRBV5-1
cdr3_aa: CASSGWDRGYEQYF

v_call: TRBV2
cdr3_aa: CASRRGSWTQYF

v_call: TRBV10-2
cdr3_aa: CASGQGFQFF

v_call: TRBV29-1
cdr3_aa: CSAGQGTYEQYF

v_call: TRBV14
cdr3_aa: CASSQDRGRTDTQYF

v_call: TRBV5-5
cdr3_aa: CASSFHLAGAYNEQFF

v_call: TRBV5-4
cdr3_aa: CASRPGTGDSPLHF

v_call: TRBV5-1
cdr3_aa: CASSLWDRVNSYEQYF

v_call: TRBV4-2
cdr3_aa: CASSQFRGTRIREQYF

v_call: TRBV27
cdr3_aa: CASSSGLPEYEQYF

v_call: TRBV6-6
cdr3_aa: CASSLSGSDNEQFF

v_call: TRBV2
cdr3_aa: CASRWTGTENIQYF

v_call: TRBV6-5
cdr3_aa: CASSSVSGRRDTQYF

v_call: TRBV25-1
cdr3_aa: CASSDTASGSSTDTQYF

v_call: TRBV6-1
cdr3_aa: CASSTGGWTEAFF

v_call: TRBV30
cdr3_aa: CAWRMRQGGNTEAFF